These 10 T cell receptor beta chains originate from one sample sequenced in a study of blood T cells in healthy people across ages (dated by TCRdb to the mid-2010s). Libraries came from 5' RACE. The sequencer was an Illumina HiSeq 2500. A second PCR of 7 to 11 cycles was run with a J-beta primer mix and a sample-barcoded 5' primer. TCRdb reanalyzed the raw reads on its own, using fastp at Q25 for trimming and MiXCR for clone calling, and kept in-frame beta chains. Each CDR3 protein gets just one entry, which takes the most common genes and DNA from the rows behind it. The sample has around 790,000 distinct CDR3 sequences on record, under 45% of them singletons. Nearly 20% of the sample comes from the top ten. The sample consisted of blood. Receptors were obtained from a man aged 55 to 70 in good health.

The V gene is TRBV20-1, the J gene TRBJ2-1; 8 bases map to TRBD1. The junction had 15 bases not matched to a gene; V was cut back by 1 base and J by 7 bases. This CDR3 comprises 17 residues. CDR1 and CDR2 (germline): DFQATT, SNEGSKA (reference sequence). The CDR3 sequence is CSARGTPGTGRVNEQFF. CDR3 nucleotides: TGCAGTGCTAGAGGAACCCCCGGGACAGGTCGTGTAAATGAGCAGTTCTTC.

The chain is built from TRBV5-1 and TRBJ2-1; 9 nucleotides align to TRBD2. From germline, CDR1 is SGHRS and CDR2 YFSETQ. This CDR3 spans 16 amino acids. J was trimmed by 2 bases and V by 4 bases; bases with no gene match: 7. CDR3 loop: CASSVQSSGAYNEQFF. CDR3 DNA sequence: TGCGCCAGCAGCGTTCAGTCTAGCGGGGCCTACAATGAGCAGTTCTTC.

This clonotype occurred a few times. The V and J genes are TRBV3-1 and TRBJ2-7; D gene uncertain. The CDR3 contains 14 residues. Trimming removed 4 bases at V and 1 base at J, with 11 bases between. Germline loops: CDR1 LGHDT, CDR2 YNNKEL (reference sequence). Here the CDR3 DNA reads TGTGCCAGCAGCCCTCCGACCGGGTCCTACGAGCAGTACTTC. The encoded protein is CASSPPTGSYEQYF.

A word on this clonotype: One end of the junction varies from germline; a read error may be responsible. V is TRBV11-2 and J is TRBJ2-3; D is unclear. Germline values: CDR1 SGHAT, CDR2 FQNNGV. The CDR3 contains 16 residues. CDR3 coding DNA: TGTTCCAGCAGTCGGAGACGGAGCACTAGCACAGATACGCAGTATTTT. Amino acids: CSSSRRRSTSTDTQYF.

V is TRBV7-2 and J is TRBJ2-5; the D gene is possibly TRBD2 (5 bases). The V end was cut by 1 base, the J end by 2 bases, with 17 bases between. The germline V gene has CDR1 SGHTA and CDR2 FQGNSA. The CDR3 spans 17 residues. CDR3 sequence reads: CASSLGRLAALQETQYF. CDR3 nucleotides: TGTGCCAGCAGCTTAGGGAGGTTGGCGGCCTTACAAGAGACCCAGTACTTC.

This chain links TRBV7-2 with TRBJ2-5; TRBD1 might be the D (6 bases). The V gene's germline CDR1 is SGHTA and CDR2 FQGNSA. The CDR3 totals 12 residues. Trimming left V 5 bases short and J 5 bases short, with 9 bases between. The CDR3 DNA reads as TGTGCCAGCAGCGGCAGGGGTGAGACCCAGTACTTC. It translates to CASSGRGETQYF.

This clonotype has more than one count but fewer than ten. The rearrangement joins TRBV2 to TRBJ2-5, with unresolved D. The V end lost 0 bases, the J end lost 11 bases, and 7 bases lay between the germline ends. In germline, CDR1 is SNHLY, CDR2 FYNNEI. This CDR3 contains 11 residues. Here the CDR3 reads CASSEAGRQYF. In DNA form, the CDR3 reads TGTGCCAGCAGTGAAGCAGGGCGGCAGTACTTC.

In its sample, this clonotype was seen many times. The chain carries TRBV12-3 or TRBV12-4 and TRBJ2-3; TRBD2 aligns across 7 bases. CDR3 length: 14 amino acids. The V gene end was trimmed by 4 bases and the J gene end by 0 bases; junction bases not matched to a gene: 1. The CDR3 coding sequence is TGTGCCAGCAGTTCGACTAGCAGCACAGATACGCAGTATTTT. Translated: CASSSTSSTDTQYF.

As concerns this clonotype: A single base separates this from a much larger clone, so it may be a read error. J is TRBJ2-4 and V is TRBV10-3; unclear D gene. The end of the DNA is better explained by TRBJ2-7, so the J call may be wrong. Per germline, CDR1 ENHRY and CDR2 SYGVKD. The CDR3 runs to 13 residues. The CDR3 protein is CAVSEVIRYEQYF. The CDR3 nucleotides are TGTGCCGTCAGTGAGGTAATTCGCTACGAGCAGTACTTC.

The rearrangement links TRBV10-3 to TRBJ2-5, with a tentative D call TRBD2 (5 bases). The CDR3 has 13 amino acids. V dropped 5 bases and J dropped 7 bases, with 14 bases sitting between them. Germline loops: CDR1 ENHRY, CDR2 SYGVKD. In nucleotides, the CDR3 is TGTGCCATCAGTCGAATGACCAGCGGGACCCAGTACTTC. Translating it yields CAISRMTSGTQYF.